The sequence of this T cell receptor (beta chain) was determined in a study of T cell changes during pregnancy in multiple sclerosis. The V end lost 1 base, the J end lost 1 base, and 7 bases lay between the germline ends. Germline lookup yields CDR1 MRHNA and CDR2 SNTAGT. This CDR3 spans 15 amino acids. Sequencing was performed with immunoSEQ multiplex PCR; in TCRdb, only in-frame clones are kept and a portion is missing. The profile shows about 41,000 clones, 85% to 95% of them singletons. The TCR originated in a female donor with multiple sclerosis, enrolled in a pregnancy study. Sequenced material: CD8+ T cells from peripheral blood mononuclear cells, taken in the third trimester of pregnancy. This chain connects TRBV6-4 to TRBJ2-2; D might be TRBD2 (5 bases). The CDR3 DNA reads TGTGCCAGCAGTGACTGGGCGGGGAACACCGGGGAGCTGTTTTTT. Amino acid sequence: CASSDWAGNTGELFF.